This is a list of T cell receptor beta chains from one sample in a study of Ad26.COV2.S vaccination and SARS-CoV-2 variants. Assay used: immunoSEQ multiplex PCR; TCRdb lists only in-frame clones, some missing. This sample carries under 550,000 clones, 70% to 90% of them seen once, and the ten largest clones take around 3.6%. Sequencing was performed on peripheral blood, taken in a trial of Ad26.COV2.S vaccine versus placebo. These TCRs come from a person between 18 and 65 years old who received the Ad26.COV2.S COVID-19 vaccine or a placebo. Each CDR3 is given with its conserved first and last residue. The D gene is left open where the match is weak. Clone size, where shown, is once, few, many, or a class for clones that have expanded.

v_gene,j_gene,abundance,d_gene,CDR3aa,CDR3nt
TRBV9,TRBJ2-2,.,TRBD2,CASSVGPSGGDTGELFF,TGTGCCAGCAGCGTGGGCCCTAGCGGGGGGGATACCGGGGAGCTGTTTTTT
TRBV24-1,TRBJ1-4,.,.,CATSEGRGKLFF,TGTGCCACCAGTGAGGGTAGGGGTAAACTGTTTTTT
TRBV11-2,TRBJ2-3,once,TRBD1,CASSPGTGAGDTQYF,TGTGCCAGCAGCCCTGGGACAGGAGCTGGGGATACGCAGTATTTT
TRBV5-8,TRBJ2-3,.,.,CASRGAGGTDTQYF,TGTGCCAGCCGGGGGGCAGGAGGCACAGATACGCAGTATTTT
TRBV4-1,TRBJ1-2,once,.,CASSQARLLVGEYGYTF,TGCGCCAGCAGCCAAGCTCGTCTCCTCGTCGGGGAGTATGGCTACACCTTC
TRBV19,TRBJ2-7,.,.,CASSIDHLREQYF,TGTGCCAGTAGTATAGATCACCTCCGGGAGCAGTACTTC
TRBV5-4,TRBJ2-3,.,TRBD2,CASSGGLAGDTQYF,TGTGCCAGCAGCGGGGGACTAGCCGGAGATACGCAGTATTTT
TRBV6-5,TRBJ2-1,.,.,CASSYKLVDEQFF,TGTGCCAGCAGTTATAAGTTAGTAGATGAGCAGTTCTTC
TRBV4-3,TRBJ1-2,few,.,CASSPKTGNYGYTF,TGCGCCAGCAGCCCCAAGACGGGGAACTATGGCTACACCTTC
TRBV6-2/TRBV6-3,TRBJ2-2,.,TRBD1,CASTPRGQEVAGELFF,TGTGCCAGCACCCCGCGCGGACAGGAGGTGGCCGGGGAGCTGTTTTTT
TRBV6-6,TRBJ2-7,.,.,CASVWGTEQYF,TGTGCCAGCGTGTGGGGGACCGAGCAGTACTTC
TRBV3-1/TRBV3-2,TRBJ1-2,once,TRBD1,CASRRGQDLNYGYTF,TGTGCCAGCAGGAGGGGACAGGACCTAAACTATGGCTACACCTTC
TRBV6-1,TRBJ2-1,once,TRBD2,CASSDRGSDEQFF,TGTGCCAGCAGTGATCGCGGGAGCGATGAGCAGTTCTTC
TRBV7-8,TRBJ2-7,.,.,CASSLQVAGYEQYF,TGTGCCAGCAGCCTACAGGTGGCGGGGTACGAGCAGTACTTC
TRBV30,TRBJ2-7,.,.,CAWSYPLLYEQYF,TGTGCCTGGAGTTACCCCCTCCTATACGAGCAGTACTTC
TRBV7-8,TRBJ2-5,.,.,CASSLAGLGETQYF,TGTGCCAGCAGCTTAGCCGGACTTGGGGAGACCCAGTACTTC